This T cell receptor beta chain was captured in a study of cytomegalovirus exposure and HLA in healthy donors. As regards this clone: What it binds is unknown.

The V end lost 5 bases, the J end lost 3 bases, and 10 bases lay between the germline ends. This CDR3 region has 13 residues. Germline CDR1 SGHTA, CDR2 FQGTGA. Points from the study as a whole: Within an earlier analysis, most TCR beta V segments proved productive either about 87% or about 30% of the time. Indistinguishability led to the exclusion of some V segments, TRBV6-2 and TRBV6-3 included. Analyses of presence/absence relied on an assumption of roughly uniform sequencing depth across donors.

A multiplex PCR was run with 60 Vbeta primers and 13 Jbeta primers. Assay: immunoSEQ multiplex PCR; the TCRdb copy retains only in-frame clones and omits some. The sample includes 99,000 or so clones, roughly 80% of them seen just once. The TCR comes from a man aged 25 to 45 in good health and CMV-seropositive. This chain links TRBV7-3 with TRBJ2-5; no reliable D call. The specimen sequenced was PBMCs. The CDR3 here is CASSRGAEETQYF. The CDR3 DNA sequence: TGTGCCAGCAGCCGCGGCGCCGAAGAGACCCAGTACTTC.